Listed below are T cell receptor beta chains from one sample, sequenced in a study of shared clonotypes between healthy human individuals. TCRdb keeps only in-frame clones here, not all; method: immunoSEQ multiplex PCR. The sample carries around 1.9 million clones, just over 90% recorded once. Sequenced sample: naive CD8+ T cells from PBMCs. These receptor sequences come from a man younger than 30 in good health. Some clones in this sample may be carry-over from other donors' samples. Each CDR3 is given with its conserved first and last residue. The order of the fields is J gene, clone size, V gene, CDR3 protein. Clone size is stated in some rows and not others, as once, few, many or a class when expanded.

TRBJ2-5 - TRBV4-1 CASSPPGGVPETQYF
TRBJ1-1 - TRBV27 CASSLRQGMNTEAFF
TRBJ2-7 once TRBV7-6 CASSLGRSYEQYF
TRBJ1-1 - TRBV28 CASRTSGTVEAFF
TRBJ1-6 - TRBV18 CASSPQGLADNSPLHF
TRBJ2-7 - TRBV5-8 CASSRLRGDPYEQYF
TRBJ1-4 - TRBV28 CASKGRNLTTTNEKLFF
TRBJ2-7 - TRBV5-6 CASSLAGRYEQYF
TRBJ2-3 - TRBV9 CASSVAGYPGTDTQYF
TRBJ2-3 - TRBV27 CASSLLRTSPYADTQYF
TRBJ2-1 once TRBV9 CASSETRSPSSYNEQFF
TRBJ2-2 - TRBV27 CASSLLGLAGATGELFF
TRBJ2-1 - TRBV13 CASSLGRQDNEQFF
TRBJ1-1 - TRBV19 CASSIRPATEAFF
TRBJ2-1 - TRBV29-1 CSLRDRPGEQFF
TRBJ1-1 - TRBV9 CASSDQTGGNTEAFF
TRBJ2-3 - TRBV11-3 CASSRGKITDTQYF
TRBJ2-7 - TRBV28 CASSPRDRGYEQYF
TRBJ2-7 - TRBV7-9 CASSSSRYEQYF
TRBJ2-1 - TRBV5-5 CASSFTSGSNNEQFF
TRBJ2-5 - TRBV5-4 CASSRGQGNGETQYF
TRBJ2-2 - TRBV4-3 CASSHDSGSVSTGELFF
TRBJ2-7 once TRBV13 CASSFSAGGPRSYEQYF
TRBJ2-1 once TRBV9 CASSDRYNEQFF
TRBJ1-1 - TRBV27 CASSPRGNTEAFF
TRBJ2-7 - TRBV6-5 CASSYGGWNEQYF
TRBJ2-5 - TRBV9 CASSPRTGKETQYF
TRBJ1-2 - TRBV19 CASSLRGFYGYTF
TRBJ2-7 - TRBV27 CASGWGRSYEQYF
TRBJ2-1 - TRBV7-9 CASSSTGSPPTNEQFF
TRBJ2-5 - TRBV9 CASSVTSGIQETQYF
TRBJ2-1 - TRBV9 CASSVGAGTAYNEQFF
TRBJ1-1 - TRBV5-1 CASSLARNTEAFF
TRBJ1-2 - TRBV5-4 CASSLEPGWGYGYTF
TRBJ2-1 - TRBV28 CASSFFERDPSYNEQFF
TRBJ2-1 - TRBV19 CASSIQASSYNEQFF
TRBJ2-7 - TRBV27 CASSLLFPYEQYF